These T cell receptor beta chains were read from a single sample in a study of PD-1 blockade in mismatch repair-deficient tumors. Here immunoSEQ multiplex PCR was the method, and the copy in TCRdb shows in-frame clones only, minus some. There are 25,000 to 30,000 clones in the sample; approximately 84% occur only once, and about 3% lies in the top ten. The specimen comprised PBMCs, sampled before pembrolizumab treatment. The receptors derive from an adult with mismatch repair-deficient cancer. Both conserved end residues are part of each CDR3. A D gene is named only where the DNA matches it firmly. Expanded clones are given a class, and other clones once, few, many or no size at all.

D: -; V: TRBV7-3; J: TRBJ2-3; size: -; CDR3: CASSTRDSQADTQYF; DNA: TGTGCCAGCAGCACTCGCGACAGTCAGGCAGATACGCAGTATTTT
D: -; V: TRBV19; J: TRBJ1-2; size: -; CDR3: CASRGGGQHYGYTF; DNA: TGTGCCAGTAGAGGTGGAGGACAGCACTATGGCTACACCTTC
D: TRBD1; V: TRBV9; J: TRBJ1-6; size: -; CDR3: CASSPGQANSPLHF; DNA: TGTGCCAGCAGCCCGGGACAGGCCAATTCACCCCTCCACTTT
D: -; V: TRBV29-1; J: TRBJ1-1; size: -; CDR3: CSVFYRVGTEAFF; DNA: TGCAGCGTTTTTTACAGGGTTGGCACTGAAGCTTTCTTT
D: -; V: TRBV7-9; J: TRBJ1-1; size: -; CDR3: CASSLADRMNTEAFF; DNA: TGTGCCAGCAGCTTAGCAGACAGAATGAACACTGAAGCTTTCTTT
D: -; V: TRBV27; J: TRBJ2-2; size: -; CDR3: CASSLLRLGGRFRGELFF; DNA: TGTGCCAGCAGTTTATTACGCCTAGGAGGGCGCTTCCGCGGGGAGCTGTTTTTT
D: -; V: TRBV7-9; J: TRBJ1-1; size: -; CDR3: CASSLVAGNTEAFF; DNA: TGTGCCAGCAGCTTAGTGGCAGGGAACACTGAAGCTTTCTTT
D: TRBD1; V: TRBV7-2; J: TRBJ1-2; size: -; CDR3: CASSFTGVDGYTF; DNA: TGTGCCAGCAGCTTTACAGGGGTAGACGGCTACACCTTC
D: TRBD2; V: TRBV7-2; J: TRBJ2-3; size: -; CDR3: CASSSTGTRTDTQYF; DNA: TGTGCCAGCAGCTCCACCGGGACTAGAACAGATACGCAGTATTTT
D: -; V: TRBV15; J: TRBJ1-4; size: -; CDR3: CATSRGGGGIEKLFF; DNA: TGTGCCACCAGCAGAGGGGGGGGAGGAATTGAAAAACTGTTTTTT
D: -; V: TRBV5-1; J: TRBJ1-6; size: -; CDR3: CASSLTGNNSPLHF; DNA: TGCGCCAGCAGCTTGACAGGGAATAATTCACCCCTCCACTTT
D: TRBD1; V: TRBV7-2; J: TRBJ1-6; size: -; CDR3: CASSNPGQPNLYNSPLHF; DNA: TGTGCCAGCAGCAACCCGGGACAGCCAAATCTCTATAATTCACCCCTCCACTTT
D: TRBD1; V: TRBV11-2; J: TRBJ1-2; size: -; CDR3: CASSFSTGDRYGYTF; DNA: TGTGCCAGCAGCTTTTCGACAGGGGATCGGTATGGCTACACCTTC
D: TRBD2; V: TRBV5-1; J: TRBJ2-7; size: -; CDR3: CASSWGLAGGPTLSYEQYF; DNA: TGCGCCAGCAGCTGGGGACTAGCGGGAGGCCCCACACTTTCCTACGAGCAGTACTTC
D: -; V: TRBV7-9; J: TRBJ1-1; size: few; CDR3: CASSSQARSEAFF; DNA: TGTGCCAGCAGCTCGCAGGCCAGGTCTGAAGCTTTCTTT
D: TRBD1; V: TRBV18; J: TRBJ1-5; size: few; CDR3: CASSQDRVRQPQHF; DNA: TGTGCCAGCTCGCAAGACAGGGTAAGGCAGCCCCAGCATTTT
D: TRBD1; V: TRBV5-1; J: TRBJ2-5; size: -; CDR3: CATADRAPQETQYF; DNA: TGCGCCACTGCCGACAGGGCTCCGCAAGAGACCCAGTACTTC
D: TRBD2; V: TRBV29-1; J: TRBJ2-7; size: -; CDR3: CSVESREGYEQYF; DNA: TGCAGCGTTGAAAGTCGGGAGGGCTACGAGCAGTACTTC
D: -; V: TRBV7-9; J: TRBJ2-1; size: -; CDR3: CASSLDRGPESYNEQFF; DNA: TGTGCCAGCAGCTTAGATCGGGGTCCGGAGTCCTACAATGAGCAGTTCTTC
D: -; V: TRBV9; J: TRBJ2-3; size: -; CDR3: CASSGGGFTDTQYF; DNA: TGTGCCAGCAGCGGAGGGGGTTTCACAGATACGCAGTATTTT
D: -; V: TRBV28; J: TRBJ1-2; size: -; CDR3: CASSFEALYGYTF; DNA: TGTGCCAGCAGTTTTGAGGCGCTCTATGGCTACACCTTC
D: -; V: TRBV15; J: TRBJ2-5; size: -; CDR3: CATSREAGHVETQYF; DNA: TGTGCCACCAGCAGAGAGGCGGGGCATGTGGAGACCCAGTACTTC
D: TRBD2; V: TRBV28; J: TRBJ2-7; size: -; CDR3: CASTDGTSAHYEQYF; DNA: TGTGCCAGCACCGACGGCACTAGCGCCCACTACGAGCAGTACTTC
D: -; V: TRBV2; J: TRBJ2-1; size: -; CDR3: CASSDGAAGTDEQFF; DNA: TGTGCCAGCAGTGATGGCGCGGCGGGAACGGATGAGCAGTTCTTC
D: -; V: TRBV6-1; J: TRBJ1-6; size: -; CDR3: CASSDRSYNSPLHF; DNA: TGTGCCAGCAGTGACAGGTCCTATAATTCACCCCTCCACTTT
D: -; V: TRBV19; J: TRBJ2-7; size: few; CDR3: CASSMGRLSYEQYF; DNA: TGTGCCAGTAGTATGGGGCGGCTCTCCTACGAGCAGTACTTC
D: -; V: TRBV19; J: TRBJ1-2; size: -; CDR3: CASSGGGGRTAANYGYTF; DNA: TGTGCCAGTAGTGGCGGCGGGGGACGGACAGCAGCTAACTATGGCTACACCTTC
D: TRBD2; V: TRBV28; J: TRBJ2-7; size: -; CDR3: CASSPIAGGPYEQYF; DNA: TGTGCCAGCAGTCCGATAGCGGGAGGGCCCTACGAGCAGTACTTC
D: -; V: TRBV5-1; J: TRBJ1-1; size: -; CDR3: CASSLLGGGLGNTEAFF; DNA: TGCGCCAGCAGCTTGCTCGGAGGAGGGTTAGGGAACACTGAAGCTTTCTTT
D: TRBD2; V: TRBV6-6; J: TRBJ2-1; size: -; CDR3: CASSPLTSGAYNEQFF; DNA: TGTGCCAGCAGTCCGCTGACTAGCGGGGCCTACAATGAGCAGTTCTTC
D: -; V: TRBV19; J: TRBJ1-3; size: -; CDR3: CASSSLNRVRTGNTIYF; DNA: TGTGCCAGTAGTTCACTGAACCGAGTGAGGACTGGAAACACCATATATTTT
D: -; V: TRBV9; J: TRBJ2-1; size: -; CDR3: CASSVVSGNEQFF; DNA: TGTGCCAGCAGCGTAGTCTCGGGGAATGAGCAGTTCTTC
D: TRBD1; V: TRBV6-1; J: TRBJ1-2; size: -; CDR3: CASSGGSTGANGYTF; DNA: TGTGCCAGCAGTGGAGGATCGACAGGGGCTAATGGCTACACCTTC
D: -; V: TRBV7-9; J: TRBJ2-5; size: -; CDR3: CASSLVLETQYF; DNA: TGTGCCAGCAGCTTAGTCTTGGAGACCCAGTACTTC
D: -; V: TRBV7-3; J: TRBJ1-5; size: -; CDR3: CASSSYPGQPSYQPQHF; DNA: TGTGCCAGCAGCTCGTACCCTGGACAGCCCTCCTATCAGCCCCAGCATTTT
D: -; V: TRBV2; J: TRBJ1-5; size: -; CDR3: CASSEVTGGSNQPQHF; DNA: TGTGCCAGCAGTGAAGTGACGGGGGGCTCCAATCAGCCCCAGCATTTT
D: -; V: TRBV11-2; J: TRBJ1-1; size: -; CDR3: CASSLAGNTEAFF; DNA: TGTGCCAGCAGCTTGGCAGGGAACACTGAAGCTTTCTTT
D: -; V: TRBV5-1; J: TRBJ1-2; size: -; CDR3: CASSLVGSSSGYTF; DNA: TGCGCCAGCAGCTTGGTGGGTAGCAGTAGCGGCTACACCTTC
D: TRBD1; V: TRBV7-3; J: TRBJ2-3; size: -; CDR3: CASSLGQGGTQYF; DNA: TGTGCCAGCAGCTTAGGACAGGGCGGTACGCAGTATTTT
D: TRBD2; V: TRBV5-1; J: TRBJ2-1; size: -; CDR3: CASSQNLAGIFAEQFF; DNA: TGCGCCAGCAGCCAAAACCTAGCGGGAATATTCGCTGAGCAGTTCTTC
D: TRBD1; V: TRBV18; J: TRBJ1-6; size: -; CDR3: CASSRAPTGDLGSPLHF; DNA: TGTGCCAGCTCACGCGCACCGACAGGGGACCTCGGTTCACCCCTCCACTTT
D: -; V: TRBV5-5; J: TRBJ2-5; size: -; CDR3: CASSLDPEGTQYF; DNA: TGTGCCAGCAGCTTGGACCCAGAGGGGACCCAGTACTTC
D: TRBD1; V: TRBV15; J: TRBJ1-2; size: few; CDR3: CATSSRQGLLYGYTF; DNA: TGTGCCACCAGCTCGCGACAGGGCCTACTATATGGCTACACCTTC
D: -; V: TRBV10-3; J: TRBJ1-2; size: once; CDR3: CAISGEVSNYGYTF; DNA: TGTGCCATCAGCGGGGAGGTGTCTAACTATGGCTACACCTTC